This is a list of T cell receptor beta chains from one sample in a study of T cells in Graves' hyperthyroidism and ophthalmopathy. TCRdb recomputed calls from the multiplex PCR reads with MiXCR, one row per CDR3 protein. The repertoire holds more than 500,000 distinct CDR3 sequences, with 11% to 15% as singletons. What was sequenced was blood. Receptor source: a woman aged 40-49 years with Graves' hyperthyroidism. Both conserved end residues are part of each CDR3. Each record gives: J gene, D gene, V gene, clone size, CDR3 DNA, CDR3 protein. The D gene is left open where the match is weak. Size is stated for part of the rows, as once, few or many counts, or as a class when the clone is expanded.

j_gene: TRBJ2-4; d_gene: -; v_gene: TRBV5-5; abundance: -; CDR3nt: TGTGCCAGCAGCTTGGCTAGGGATGACATTCAGTACTTC; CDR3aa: CASSLARDDIQYF
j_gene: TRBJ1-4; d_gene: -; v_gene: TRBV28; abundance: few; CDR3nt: TGTGCCAGCAGTCTCCCCCTTGGGGGGGGGGAAAAACTGTTTTTT; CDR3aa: CASSLPLGGGEKLFF
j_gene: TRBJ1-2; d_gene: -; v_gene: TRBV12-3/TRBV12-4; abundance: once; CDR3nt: TGTGCCAGCAGTTTAGGGGTGGAATATGGCTACACCTTC; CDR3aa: CASSLGVEYGYTF
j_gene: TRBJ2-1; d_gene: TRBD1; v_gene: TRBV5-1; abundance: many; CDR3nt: TGCGCCAGCAGCCTCGGACAGGGGGTTGGCTATGAGCAGTTCTTC; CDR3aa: CASSLGQGVGYEQFF
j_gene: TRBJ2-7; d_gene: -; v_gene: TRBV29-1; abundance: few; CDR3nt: TGCAGCGTCGAATTTACAGGGACCTACGAGCAGTACTTC; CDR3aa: CSVEFTGTYEQYF
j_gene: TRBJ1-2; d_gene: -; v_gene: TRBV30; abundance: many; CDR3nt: TGTGCCTGGAGCCCTGACAGCTATGGCTACACCTTC; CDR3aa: CAWSPDSYGYTF
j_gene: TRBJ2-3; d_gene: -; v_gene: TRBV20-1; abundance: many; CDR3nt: TGCAGCCGGCGGGACCGCACAGATACGCAGTATTTT; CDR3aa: CSRRDRTDTQYF
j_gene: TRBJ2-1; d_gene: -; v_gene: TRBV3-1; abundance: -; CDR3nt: TGTGCCAGCAGCCAAGTTGGAAAGTTCCTCAATGAGCAGTTCTTC; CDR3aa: CASSQVGKFLNEQFF
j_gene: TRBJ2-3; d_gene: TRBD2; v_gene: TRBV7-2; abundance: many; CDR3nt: TGTGCCAGCAGTAAAGGACTAGTTCCAGATACGCAGTATTTT; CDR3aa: CASSKGLVPDTQYF
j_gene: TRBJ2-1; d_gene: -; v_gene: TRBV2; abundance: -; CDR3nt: TGTGCCAGCAGTGTTGAAGGGTTTTCCCACAATGAGCAGTTCTTC; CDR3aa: CASSVEGFSHNEQFF
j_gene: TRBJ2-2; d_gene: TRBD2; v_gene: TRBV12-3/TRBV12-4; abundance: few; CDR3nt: TGTGCCAGCAGTAGGGAGGGTGTCGGGGAGCTGTTTTTT; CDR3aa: CASSREGVGELFF
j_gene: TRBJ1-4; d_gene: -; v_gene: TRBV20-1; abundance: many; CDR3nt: TGCAGTGCTAGTCAGTTGGAGCAGGGTGAAAAACTGTTTTTT; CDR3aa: CSASQLEQGEKLFF
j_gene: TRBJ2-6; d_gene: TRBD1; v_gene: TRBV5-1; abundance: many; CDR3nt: TGCGCCAGCAGCCCGGGACAGGATTTGAACGTAGGGGCCAACGTCCTGACTTTC; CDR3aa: CASSPGQDLNVGANVLTF
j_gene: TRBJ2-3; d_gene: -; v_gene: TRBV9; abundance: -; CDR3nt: TGTGCCAGCAGCGTAGAGTACACAGATACGCAGTATTTT; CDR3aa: CASSVEYTDTQYF
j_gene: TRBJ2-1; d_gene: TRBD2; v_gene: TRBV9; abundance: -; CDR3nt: TGTGCCAGCAGCATATCGGGAGGGGCAAATGAGCAGTTCTTC; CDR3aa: CASSISGGANEQFF
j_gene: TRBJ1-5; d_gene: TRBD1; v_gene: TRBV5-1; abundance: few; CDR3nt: TGCGCCAGCAGCACGGGACAGGGCAGCAATCAGCCCCAGCATTTT; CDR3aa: CASSTGQGSNQPQHF
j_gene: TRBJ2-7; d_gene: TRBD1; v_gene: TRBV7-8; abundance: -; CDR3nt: TGTGCCAGCAGCTTAGGTAGGACAGGGATCTACGAGCAGTACTTC; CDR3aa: CASSLGRTGIYEQYF
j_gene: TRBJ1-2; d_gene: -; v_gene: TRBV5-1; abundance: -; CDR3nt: TGCGCCAGCAGCTTGGGCAGGGCGCTCTATGGCTACACCTTC; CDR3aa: CASSLGRALYGYTF
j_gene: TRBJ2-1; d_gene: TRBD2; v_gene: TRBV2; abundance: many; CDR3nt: TGTGCCAGCAGTGGTCTAGCGGGAGGGGTTGAGCAGTTCTTC; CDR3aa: CASSGLAGGVEQFF
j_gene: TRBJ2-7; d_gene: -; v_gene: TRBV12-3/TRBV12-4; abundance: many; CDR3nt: TGTGCCAGCAGTTTAGCCGGACCGACGCGTGGCGAGCAGTACTTC; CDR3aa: CASSLAGPTRGEQYF
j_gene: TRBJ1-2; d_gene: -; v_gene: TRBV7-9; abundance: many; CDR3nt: TGTGCCAGCAGCTTGCTACAGGGTAACTATGGCTACACCTTC; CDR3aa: CASSLLQGNYGYTF
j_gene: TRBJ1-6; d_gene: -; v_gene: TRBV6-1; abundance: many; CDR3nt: TGTGCCAGCAGTGTGGTAAGGGGAGTTGATTCACCCCTCCACTTT; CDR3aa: CASSVVRGVDSPLHF
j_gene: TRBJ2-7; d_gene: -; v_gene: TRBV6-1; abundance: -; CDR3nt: TGTGCCAGCAGCCAACCGGCCACATACGAGCAGTACTTC; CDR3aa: CASSQPATYEQYF
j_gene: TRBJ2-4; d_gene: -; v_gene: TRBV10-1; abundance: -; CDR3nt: TGCGCCAGCAGTGAGCTCCTTGAGGGGGTGAACATTCAGTACTTC; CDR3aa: CASSELLEGVNIQYF
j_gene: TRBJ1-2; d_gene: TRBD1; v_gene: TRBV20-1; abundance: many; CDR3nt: TGCAGTGCTAGTACCCAGGGGGCGGGTGGCTACACCTTC; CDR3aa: CSASTQGAGGYTF
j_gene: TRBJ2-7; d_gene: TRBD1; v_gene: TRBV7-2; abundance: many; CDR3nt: TGTGCCAGCAGCTCGGGACAGGGGGCGGGCTACGAGCAGTACTTC; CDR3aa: CASSSGQGAGYEQYF
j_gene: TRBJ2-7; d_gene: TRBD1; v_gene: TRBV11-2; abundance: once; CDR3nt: TGTGCCAGCAGCTTAGTTGGGACAGGGCTCTACGAGCAGTACTTC; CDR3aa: CASSLVGTGLYEQYF
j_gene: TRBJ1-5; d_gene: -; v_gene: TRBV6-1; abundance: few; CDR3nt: TGTGCCAGCAGTGAAATGGGCAGCAATCAGCCCCAGCATTTT; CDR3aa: CASSEMGSNQPQHF